This entry lists 15 T cell receptor beta chains sequenced from one sample in a study of T cell changes during pregnancy in multiple sclerosis. The assay was immunoSEQ multiplex PCR, and TCRdb's table has in-frame clones only and misses some. The table has roughly 71,000 clones, 92% seen once. The specimen comprised peripheral blood, sampled in the first trimester of pregnancy. Every receptor here comes from a female donor in good health, enrolled as a control in a pregnancy study.

The chain is built from TRBV10-1 and TRBJ2-3; a possible D gene is TRBD2 (6 bases). The CDR3 sequence is 17 residues long. Germline values: CDR1 WNHNN, CDR2 SYGVQD (reference sequence). V lost 4 bases to trimming and J lost 0 bases, with 17 bases between them. The CDR3: CASSVGRRAPSTDTQYF. CDR3 sequence (DNA): TGCGCCAGCAGTGTAGGTAGGAGGGCCCCTAGCACAGATACGCAGTATTTT.

The chain has TRBV18 and TRBJ2-2, with TRBD1 identical over 7 bases. CDR1 KGHSH and CDR2 LQKENI come from the germline V gene. V shed 3 bases, J shed 2 bases, and the junction held 3 bases outside the gene matches. There are 15 residues in the CDR3. The DNA of the CDR3 is TGTGCCAGCTCACCCGGGACAGTCAACACCGGGGAGCTGTTTTTT. Amino acid sequence: CASSPGTVNTGELFF.

The V call is TRBV19, the J call TRBJ1-4; D is undetermined. V was cut by 7 bases and J by 2 bases, with 14 bases left in between. The CDR3 extends over 15 amino acids. Germline CDR1 reads LNHDA; CDR2 reads SQIVND (reference sequence). The CDR3 DNA sequence: TGTGCCAGTACCGCCCCGGGTCCGACTAATGAAAAACTGTTTTTT. Residues: CASTAPGPTNEKLFF.

The chain has TRBV5-1 and TRBJ1-1; TRBD1 might be the D (5 bases). V shed 5 bases and J shed 5 bases, with 19 bases lying between them. This CDR3 has 15 amino acids. Germline assignment: CDR1 SGHRS and CDR2 YFSETQ. The CDR3 DNA sequence: TGCGCCAGCAGAGATACTATGGCAGGGCGGACTGAAGCTTTCTTT. Protein product: CASRDTMAGRTEAFF.

This sequence joins TRBV4-2 and TRBJ1-5; D not resolved. The V and J ends lost 0 bases and 0 bases respectively, with 12 bases between them. CDR3 length: 17 amino acids. Per germline, CDR1 LGHNA and CDR2 YNFKEQ. The DNA for the CDR3 is TGTGCCAGCAGCCAAGAGCTCACCGGGTATAGCAATCAGCCCCAGCATTTT. It translates to CASSQELTGYSNQPQHF.

This chain connects TRBV19 to TRBJ2-3; TRBD2 aligns across 9 bases. Looked up from germline, CDR1 is LNHDA and CDR2 is SQIVND (reference sequence). The CDR3 covers 14 residues. V gave up 6 bases and J gave up 2 bases; unmatched junction bases: 3. Here the CDR3 DNA reads TGTGCCAGTAGACTAGCGGGCAACACAGATACGCAGTATTTT. Its protein product is CASRLAGNTDTQYF.

This chain joins TRBV7-6 and TRBJ2-1; 8 bases match TRBD2. CDR1 and CDR2 from the germline V gene are SGHVS and FNYEAQ. There are 15 residues in the CDR3. The trim removed 1 base at V and 6 bases at J, leaving 5 bases unmatched. CDR3 sequence: CASSLVTSGGNEQFF. The DNA of the CDR3 is TGTGCCAGCAGCTTAGTAACTAGCGGTGGCAATGAGCAGTTCTTC.

J is TRBJ2-1 and V is TRBV10-1; TRBD2 agrees at 8 bases. Germline V lookup: CDR1 WNHNN, CDR2 SYGVQD (reference sequence). The CDR3 has 17 residues. J was trimmed by 3 bases and V by 5 bases; bases with no gene match: 12. The chain's CDR3 is CASSWGGVAGFYNEQFF. CDR3 in DNA: TGCGCCAGCAGTTGGGGGGGGGTAGCGGGATTCTACAATGAGCAGTTCTTC.

The chain recombines TRBV27 with TRBJ1-5, with TRBD1 matching over 7 bases. Trimming at V came to 6 bases and at J to 6 bases, leaving 8 bases not matched to a gene. CDR1 and CDR2 from the germline V gene are MNHEY and SMNVEV (reference sequence). This CDR3 comprises 14 residues. The CDR3 loop is CASRLGGGGQPQHF. For the CDR3, the DNA is TGTGCCAGCAGATTAGGGGGCGGCGGTCAGCCCCAGCATTTT.

The chain is built from TRBV23-1 and TRBJ1-1; D uncertain. TRBV23-1 is an ORF, and what it does is uncertain. V lost 6 bases to trimming and J lost 8 bases, with 10 bases between them. The CDR3 is 11 residues long. The CDR3 DNA sequence: TGCGCCAGCAGAGACGAGGCCGAAGCTTTCTTT. This encodes CASRDEAEAFF.

The chain carries TRBV5-1 and TRBJ1-4; 8 nucleotides align to TRBD1. This CDR3 is 15 amino acids long. The V segment lost 0 bases and the J segment 6 bases; nucleotides outside the gene matches: 4. Looked up from germline, CDR1 is SGHRS and CDR2 is YFSETQ. This CDR3 is CASSLETGADEKLFF. The DNA of the CDR3 is TGCGCCAGCAGCTTGGAGACAGGGGCAGATGAAAAACTGTTTTTT.

The genes are TRBV29-1 and TRBJ2-1; 14 nucleotides agree with TRBD2. The CDR3 is 14 residues long. V lost 7 bases to trimming and J lost 3 bases; unmatched junction nucleotides: 2. Germline V CDR1 and CDR2: SQVTM, ANQGSEA. This CDR3 reads CSGGLAGDYNEQFF. DNA for the CDR3: TGCAGCGGGGGACTAGCGGGAGACTACAATGAGCAGTTCTTC.

This clone was counted ten times or more. The rearrangement links TRBV7-9 to TRBJ2-7; 9 nucleotides line up with TRBD1. The CDR3 is made up of 17 amino acids. Germline CDR1 and CDR2: SEHNR and FQNEAQ (reference sequence). V was pared by 3 bases and J by 6 bases, with 15 bases of the junction left unmatched. CDR3 coding DNA: TGTGCCAGCAGCTTTGCACAGGGGGCGAACCTAGTAGGCGAGCAGTACTTC. Protein product: CASSFAQGANLVGEQYF.

This sequence joins TRBV25-1 and TRBJ2-7; tentatively, D is TRBD2 (5 bases). This CDR3 is 16 amino acids long. Germline CDR1 reads MGHDK; CDR2 reads SYGVNS. Deletions cut 4 bases from V and 2 bases from J, with 18 bases between. CDR3 coding DNA: TGTGCCAGCAGTGGGATCTTAGGGAGCGGAACCTACGAGCAGTACTTC. It encodes CASSGILGSGTYEQYF.

The table lists this clone with a count of one. The chain recombines TRBV5-1 with TRBJ2-5, with 16 bases matching TRBD2. The CDR3 is made up of 20 amino acids. CDR1 and CDR2 from the germline V gene are SGHRS and YFSETQ. V was clipped by 2 bases and J by 1 base; unmatched bases: 11. The CDR3 is CASSLGKGTSGRGFQETQYF. The DNA of the CDR3 is TGCGCCAGCAGCTTAGGGAAGGGGACTAGCGGGAGGGGTTTCCAAGAGACCCAGTACTTC.